Ten or more counts support the clone carrying this T cell receptor (beta chain). The target antigen is unknown. Building of the TCR beta libraries involved iRepertoire HTBI primers and Arm-PCR of CDR3 regions. TCRdb reprocessed the multiplex PCR reads via MiXCR and lists one record per CDR3 protein. The top ten hold approximately 8% of the sample, which has about 470,000 distinct CDR3 sequences, around 20% seen once. Germline values: CDR1 SEHNR, CDR2 FQNEAQ (reference sequence). This CDR3 is built from 15 residues. V dropped 7 bases and J dropped 3 bases, with 18 bases sitting between them. Time point: persistent/refractory GD, antithyroid drugs over 5 years with positive TRAb. Scientists built the TCR library using RNA that was extracted from PBMCs. The data derive from a study of regulatory T cells in long-lasting Graves disease. Study overall: Positivity for TSH receptor antibodies plus over 5 years of antithyroid drugs meant persistent Graves' disease.

Whole-study results and caveats: New patients shared some 980 public clonotypes, and persistent patients shared more, with under 3,500.

The sample consisted of peripheral blood mononuclear cells (PBMCs), taken when the disease was refractory, from a patient treated with antithyroid drugs. The chain combines TRBV7-9 with TRBJ2-5; D is tentatively TRBD1 or TRBD2 (5 bases each). The source is a female donor with Graves disease. The CDR3 region is CASTPGTGAKETQYF. In DNA form, the CDR3 reads TGTGCCAGCACTCCAGGCACCGGGGCCAAAGAGACCCAGTACTTC.